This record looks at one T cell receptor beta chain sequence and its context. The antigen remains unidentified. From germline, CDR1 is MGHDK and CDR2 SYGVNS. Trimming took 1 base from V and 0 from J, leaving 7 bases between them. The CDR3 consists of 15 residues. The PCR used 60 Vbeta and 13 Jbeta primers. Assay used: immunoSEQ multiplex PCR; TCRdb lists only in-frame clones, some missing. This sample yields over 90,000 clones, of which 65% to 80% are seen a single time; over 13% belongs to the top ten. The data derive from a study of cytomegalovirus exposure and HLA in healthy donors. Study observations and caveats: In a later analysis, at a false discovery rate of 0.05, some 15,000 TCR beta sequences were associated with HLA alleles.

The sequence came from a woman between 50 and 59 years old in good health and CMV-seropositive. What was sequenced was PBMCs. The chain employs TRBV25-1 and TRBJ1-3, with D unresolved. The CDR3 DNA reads TGTGCCAGCAGTGAATCTGCCGGCTCTGGAAACACCATATATTTT. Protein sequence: CASSESAGSGNTIYF. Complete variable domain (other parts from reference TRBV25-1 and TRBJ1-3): EADIYQTPRYLVIGTGKKITLECSQTMGHDKMYWYQQDPGMELHLIHYSYGVNSTEKGDLSSESTVSRIRTEHFPLTLESARPSHTSQYLCASSESAGSGNTIYFGEGSWLTVV.